Below, 18 T cell receptor beta chains from the same sample are listed, as sequenced in a study of T cell responses to AZD1222 COVID-19 vaccine. Libraries were prepared by immunoSEQ multiplex PCR; TCRdb keeps only in-frame clonotypes and omits some of them. The top ten clones hold around 20% of a sample with about 110,000 clones, about 90% of them seen once. Sample: peripheral blood, taken on day 0 of AZD1222 vaccination. The receptors stem from an adult in good health.

The CDR3 DNA follows: TGTGCCAGCAGCTTATTAGGGCAGGGCTATGTCACTGAAGCTTTCTTT. Its translation is CASSLLGQGYVTEAFF. The chain is built from TRBV7-8 and TRBJ1-1, with D perhaps TRBD1 (5 bases). Germline CDR1 SGHVS, CDR2 FQNEAQ. This CDR3 region has 16 residues. Trimming took off 2 bases at V and 4 bases at J, with 17 bases between the two ends.

CDR3 bases: TGTGCCAGCAGCGTAAACACTGAAGCTTTCTTT. This encodes CASSVNTEAFF. This chain connects TRBV2 to TRBJ1-1; no firm D call. V dropped 6 bases and J dropped 2 bases, with 4 bases sitting between them. The CDR3 spans 11 residues. The germline CDR1 and CDR2 sequences are SNHLY and FYNNEI.

This chain uses TRBV7-8 with TRBJ2-1; D is uncertain. The germline CDR1 and CDR2 sequences are SGHVS and FQNEAQ. The V end was cut by 4 bases, the J end by 5 bases, with 3 bases between. The CDR3 runs 11 residues. CDR3: CASSYNNEQFF. The CDR3 DNA sequence: TGTGCCAGCAGCTATAACAATGAGCAGTTCTTC.

The rearrangement joins TRBV19 to TRBJ1-1; D possibly corresponds to TRBD1 (5 bases). Trimming removed 4 bases from V and 0 bases from J, with 12 bases in between. The CDR3 runs to 15 residues. Looked up from germline, CDR1 is LNHDA and CDR2 is SQIVND (reference sequence). The CDR3 region has the DNA TGTGCCAGTAGTACTCCAGGGTCCGTGAACACTGAAGCTTTCTTT. Translation gives CASSTPGSVNTEAFF. Looking up the rest from reference TRBV19 and TRBJ1-1 gives the full variable domain: DGGITQSPKYLFRKEGQNVTLSCEQNLNHDAMYWYRQDPGQGLRLIYYSQIVNDFQKGDIAEGYSVSREKKESFPLTVTSAQKNPTAFYLCASSTPGSVNTEAFFGQGTRLTVV.

V gene TRBV7-8 combines with J gene TRBJ2-3; 10 bases fit TRBD1. Germline CDR1 SGHVS, CDR2 FQNEAQ. Germline trimming cut 5 bases from V and 3 bases from J; bases unmatched to any gene: 5. CDR3 length: 15 amino acids. CDR3 bases: TGTGCCAGCAGCCAAGGACAGGGGGGTACAGATACGCAGTATTTT. Translation gives CASSQGQGGTDTQYF.

The rearrangement links TRBV30 to TRBJ2-2; 7 nucleotides agree with TRBD2. The V gene end was trimmed by 4 bases and the J gene end by 7 bases; junction bases not matched to a gene: 3. There are 12 residues in the CDR3. CDR1 and CDR2 from the germline V gene are GTSNPN and SVGIG (reference sequence). CDR3 region: CAWTRGIGELFF. In DNA form, the CDR3 reads TGTGCCTGGACGCGGGGGATCGGGGAGCTGTTTTTT.

This clone was detected once. V is TRBV5-4 and J is TRBJ2-2; 12 bases fit TRBD2. V shed 0 bases, J shed 1 base, and the junction held 4 bases outside the gene matches. This CDR3 has 18 amino acids. Germline CDR1 reads SGHNT; CDR2 reads YYREEE (reference sequence). The CDR3 spells CASSLAGTSGRNTGELFF. The DNA of the CDR3 is TGTGCCAGCAGCTTGGCCGGGACTAGCGGGCGGAACACCGGGGAGCTGTTTTTT.

This chain links TRBV29-1 with TRBJ1-2; D unclear. Germline values: CDR1 SQVTM, CDR2 ANQGSEA. The CDR3 length is 14 residues. V was trimmed by 0 bases and J by 4 bases, leaving 12 bases between them. The CDR3 loop is CSVEDRAALYGYTF. In DNA, the CDR3 is TGCAGCGTTGAAGATCGGGCAGCTCTCTATGGCTACACCTTC.

The CDR3 reads CASSLAGTSPYEQYF. The DNA for the CDR3 is TGTGCCAGCAGCTTGGCCGGGACTAGCCCCTACGAGCAGTACTTC. The chain links TRBV5-5 to TRBJ2-7; 9 bases are a match to TRBD2. Per germline, CDR1 SGHKS and CDR2 YYEKEE (reference sequence). The CDR3 loop spans 15 amino acids. The junction had 3 bases not matched to a gene; V was cut back by 0 bases and J by 2 bases.

The chain recombines TRBV15 with TRBJ2-4; D unresolved. The CDR3 covers 11 residues. The V gene lost 0 bases and the J gene lost 12 bases, with 6 bases spanning the gap. Germline V gene lookup returns CDR1 LNHNV and CDR2 YYDKDF (reference sequence). In DNA form, the CDR3 reads TGTGCCACCAGCAGAGAGCAGGATCAGTACTTC. Protein product: CATSREQDQYF.

The chain uses TRBV5-1 and TRBJ2-3, with D perhaps matching TRBD2 (5 bases). This CDR3 has 17 amino acids. The V end lost 4 bases, the J end lost 0 bases, and 18 bases lay between the germline ends. Germline-derived CDR1 and CDR2 are SGHRS and YFSETQ. In DNA form, the CDR3 reads TGCGCCAGCAGCCCCGGACTGTTGGTAGCTAGCACAGATACGCAGTATTTT. This encodes CASSPGLLVASTDTQYF. The variable domain in full, with the rest retrieved from reference TRBV5-1 and TRBJ2-3, is KAGVTQTPRYLIKTRGQQVTLSCSPISGHRSVSWYQQTPGQGLQFLFEYFSETQRNKGNFPGRFSGRQFSNSRSEMNVSTLELGDSALYLCASSPGLLVASTDTQYFGPGTRLTVL.

J is TRBJ1-3 and V is TRBV3-1 (or the pseudogene TRBV3-2); D is unclear. The V end lost 1 base, the J end lost 4 bases, and 11 bases lay between the germline ends. The CDR3 contains 15 residues. In germline, CDR1 is LGHDT, CDR2 YNNKEL (reference sequence). The CDR3 spells CASSQGLGWGNTIYF. CDR3 in DNA: TGTGCCAGCAGCCAAGGATTAGGGTGGGGAAACACCATATATTTT.

The gene calls are TRBV18 and TRBJ1-6, with 7 bases that match TRBD1. This CDR3 has 15 amino acids. Germline CDR1 and CDR2: KGHSH and LQKENI. With V trimmed by 4 bases and J by 7 bases, 7 bases remained unmatched. CDR3 sequence (DNA): TGTGCCAGCTCACGGGCGGGACAGCAGAATTCACCCCTCCACTTT. Translation gives CASSRAGQQNSPLHF.

The chain carries TRBV27 and TRBJ2-3; TRBD2 agrees at 8 bases. This CDR3 comprises 15 residues. V trimming: 4 bases; J trimming: 2 bases; junction bases outside the gene matches: 5. Per the germline V gene, CDR1 is MNHEY and CDR2 is SMNVEV (reference sequence). This CDR3 reads CASSSKRGPTDTQYF. CDR3 sequence (DNA): TGTGCCAGCAGTTCAAAGCGGGGGCCCACAGATACGCAGTATTTT.

Only a few counts were recorded for this clone. J is TRBJ2-7 and V is TRBV15, with D possibly being TRBD2 (5 bases). Trimming took off 3 bases at V and 5 bases at J, with 14 bases between the two ends. The V gene's germline CDR1 is LNHNV and CDR2 YYDKDF (reference sequence). The CDR3 is made up of 14 amino acids. The CDR3 is CATSRGDGFNEQYF. The CDR3 coding sequence is TGTGCCACCAGCAGGGGAGACGGGTTCAACGAGCAGTACTTC.

V is TRBV7-9 and J is TRBJ2-3; the D is unclear. Germline CDR1 SEHNR, CDR2 FQNEAQ (reference sequence). This CDR3 is built from 13 residues. V shed 6 bases and J shed 5 bases, with 12 bases lying between them. The chain's CDR3 is CASRKTSGDTQYF. The CDR3 nucleotides read TGTGCCAGCAGGAAGACGTCGGGAGATACGCAGTATTTT.

The J gene is TRBJ1-6, the V gene TRBV4-1; D perhaps matches TRBD1 (5 bases). CDR1 and CDR2 (germline): MGHRA, YSYEKL. V shed 1 base and J shed 9 bases, with 13 bases lying between them. The CDR3 is made up of 15 amino acids. The DNA of the CDR3 is TGCGCCAGCAGCCAAGTACCGGGACCGGGTTCACCCCTCCACTTT. Translated: CASSQVPGPGSPLHF.

The V gene is TRBV2, the J gene TRBJ1-6, with 7 bases identical to TRBD1. The V gene end was trimmed by 3 bases and the J gene end by 7 bases; junction bases not matched to a gene: 6. The germline V gene has CDR1 SNHLY and CDR2 FYNNEI. This CDR3 is 15 amino acids long. The CDR3 reads CASSEEGQRNSPLHF. Written as DNA, the CDR3 is TGTGCCAGCAGTGAGGAGGGACAGAGAAATTCACCCCTCCACTTT. The full variable domain, rest sourced from reference TRBV2 and TRBJ1-6, is EPEVTQTPSHQVTQMGQEVILRCVPISNHLYFYWYRQILGQKVEFLVSFYNNEISEKSEIFDDQFSVERPDGSNFTLKIRSTKLEDSAMYFCASSEEGQRNSPLHFGNGTRLTVT.